This T cell receptor beta chain was identified during a study of cytomegalovirus exposure and HLA in healthy donors. On the study more broadly: It was reported in a later analysis that the 100 to 150 validation repertoires used the same platform as the 550 to 800 first-cohort repertoires.

On this clone itself: Its antigen is as yet unknown.

Produced via immunoSEQ multiplex PCR; TCRdb's table is partial and in-frame only. The repertoire holds 100,000 or so clones, with around nine tenths as singletons. Study observations and caveats: It was reportedly the case that the classifier diagnosed cytomegalovirus status with high specificity and sensitivity. The study labeled 164 TCR beta chains cytomegalovirus-associated. Many donors carried some public TCRs, although rarity characterized most TCR sequences.

Germline loops: CDR1 MDHEN, CDR2 SYDVKM. The V gene end was trimmed by 6 bases and the J gene end by 4 bases; junction bases not matched to a gene: 7. The CDR3 is 14 amino acids. The sample comprised PBMCs. The TCR originated in a woman aged 25 to 39 in good health and CMV-seronegative. J is TRBJ2-3 and V is TRBV28; the match to TRBD2 covers 7 bases. The CDR3 coding sequence is TGTGCCAGCAGACGACTAGCTAGGGCAGATACGCAGTATTTT. Translated, it gives CASRRLARADTQYF.